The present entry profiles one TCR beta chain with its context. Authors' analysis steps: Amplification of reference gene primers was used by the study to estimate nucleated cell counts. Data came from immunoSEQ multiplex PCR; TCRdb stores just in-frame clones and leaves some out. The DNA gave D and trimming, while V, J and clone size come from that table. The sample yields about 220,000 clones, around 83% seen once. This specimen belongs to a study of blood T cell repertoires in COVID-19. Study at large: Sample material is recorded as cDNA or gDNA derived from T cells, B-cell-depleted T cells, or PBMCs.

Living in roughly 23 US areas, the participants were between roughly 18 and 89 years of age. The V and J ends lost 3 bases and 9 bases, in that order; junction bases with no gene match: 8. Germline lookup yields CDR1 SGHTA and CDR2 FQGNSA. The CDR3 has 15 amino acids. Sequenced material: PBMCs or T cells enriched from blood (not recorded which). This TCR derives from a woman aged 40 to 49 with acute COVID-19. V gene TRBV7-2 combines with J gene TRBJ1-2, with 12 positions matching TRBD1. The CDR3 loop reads CASSLTPGQGASYTF. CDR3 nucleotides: TGTGCCAGCAGCTTGACGCCGGGACAGGGGGCCAGCTACACCTTC.